Given below is one T cell receptor (beta chain) in context. This CDR3 contains 17 residues. Trimming took 5 bases from V and 4 from J; bases not matched to a gene: 13. CDR1 and CDR2 (germline): SGHKS, YYEKEE (reference sequence). This sample stems from a study of control samples from healthy donors and cancer patients. Only in-frame clones appear in the TCRdb table, and some are missing; sequencing was by immunoSEQ multiplex PCR. The sample records roughly 190,000 clones, about 91% being singletons. The rearrangement uses TRBV5-5 and TRBJ1-2, with 11 nucleotides matching TRBD1. The receptor comes from a man aged 25-45 years in good health. Sequencing was carried out using blood. The CDR3 DNA is TGTGCCAGCAGTCTCCAAATGGACAGGGGGCCCAGCTATGGCTACACCTTC. Its translation: CASSLQMDRGPSYGYTF.